The clone carrying this TCR beta chain was detected only a few times. Antigen specificity is unknown. Trimming cost V 2 bases and J 8 bases, with 24 bases left between them. The CDR3 has 17 residues. CDR1 is MNHNY, CDR2 SVGAGI, per germline (reference sequence). The sample comes from a study of T cells in Graves' hyperthyroidism and ophthalmopathy. Lactation, pregnancy, other autoimmune disease or uncontrolled infection led to exclusion of patients. Amplified regions were TCR beta CDR3 sequences from RNA transcripts. HTBI primers drove first-round RT-PCR of the TCR CDR3. TCRdb itself ran the multiplex PCR reads through MiXCR, one entry per CDR3 protein. The sample consists of 550,000 to 700,000 distinct CDR3 sequences, just over 45% of them appearing once. Findings and limits, study-wide: The model predicted ophthalmopathy a median about 6.6 months before onset.

Sequencing was performed on peripheral blood or thyroid tissue (not recorded which). This TCR came from an adult woman with Graves' disease, either hyperthyroidism or ophthalmopathy (not recorded which). The rearrangement joins TRBV6-6 to TRBJ1-2; possible D gene TRBD1, 5 bases. The CDR3 DNA follows: TGTGCCAGCAGTTACGCCGGGGCAGGTTTCCAATTAGGAGGCTACACCTTC. Translated, it gives CASSYAGAGFQLGGYTF.